The sequence of this T cell receptor beta chain was determined in a study of shared clonotypes between healthy human individuals. CDR3 size: 14 residues. The V end lost 1 base, the J end lost 3 bases, and 9 bases lay between the germline ends. The V gene's germline CDR1 is SGHAT and CDR2 FQNNGV. Assay: immunoSEQ multiplex PCR; the TCRdb copy retains only in-frame clones and omits some. The table shows approximately 1,500,000 clones, with over 95% occurring only once. CD4+ cell separation produced CD45RA+ naive and CD45RA-negative memory subsets. The chain has TRBV11-2 and TRBJ1-1; no firm D call. This sequence was found in a man under 40 in good health. The sequenced sample consisted of naive CD4+ T cells sorted from blood. Specified subset: CD45RA+ positively selected. CDR3: CASSLARVDTEAFF. CDR3 DNA: TGTGCCAGCAGCTTAGCCCGGGTAGACACTGAAGCTTTCTTT.